The clone carrying this T cell receptor beta chain was seen a single time. The data were obtained in a study of shared T cell receptors in the human thymus. This CDR3 is 13 amino acids long. Germline CDR1 reads LNHDA; CDR2 reads SQIVND (reference sequence). With 5 bases removed from V and 3 bases from J, the gap between germline ends came to 8 bases. This table comes from immunoSEQ multiplex PCR, and its TCRdb copy is limited to in-frame clones, with some not included. Altogether hundreds of thousands of clones are present, 78% being singletons, with the ten largest covering roughly 0.013%. These sequences were also reported in another study, on human thymus T cells. This second study says: The source of the thymus tissue was resections taken during corrective heart surgery. Thymic and blood repertoires seemed to show skewed V and J gene use. Thymic TCR repertoires of unrelated people reportedly overlapped highly.

The V call is TRBV19, the J call TRBJ2-1; unclear D gene. The sequence was collected from a boy less than two years old with a congenital heart defect. The material sequenced was thymocytes. The DNA for the CDR3 is TGTGCCAGTAGTGCGGCTTTCTACAATGAGCAGTTCTTC. This encodes CASSAAFYNEQFF.